Presented here are 18 T cell receptor beta chains from one specimen sequenced in a study of shared clonotypes between healthy human individuals (dated by TCRdb to 2018 to 2020). The library was produced with the immunoSEQ multiplex PCR assay. The source is immuneACCESS, and TCRdb retained only in-frame sequences with V and J called. Part of the clones is not carried over; for the studies checked, unresolved V genes explain less than half of this, and the remainder is unexplained. The sample records under 1,900,000 clones, 98% of which are singletons. The ten largest clones capture roughly 0.36% of the sample. Source material: naive CD4+ T cells sorted from blood. The meaning of the sample's cell subset or site label: CD45RA+ positively selected. The receptors were sampled from a man aged 25 to 45 in good health.

This chain links TRBV20-1 with TRBJ2-1; D remains unclear. Trimming took off 3 bases at V and 8 bases at J, with 5 bases between the two ends. The germline V gene has CDR1 DFQATT and CDR2 SNEGSKA (reference sequence). This CDR3 has 10 amino acids. CDR3 residues: CSASDHEQFF. The DNA for the CDR3 is TGCAGTGCTAGTGATCATGAGCAGTTCTTC.

This chain joins TRBV7-2 and TRBJ2-1; 12 positions match TRBD2. This CDR3 is built from 17 residues. Unmatched junction bases numbered 13, after V lost 5 bases and J lost 8 bases. The V gene's germline CDR1 is SGHTA and CDR2 FQGNSA. The CDR3 reads CASSGRLAGAVSDEQFF. The CDR3 bases are TGTGCCAGCAGCGGTAGACTAGCGGGAGCAGTTAGTGATGAGCAGTTCTTC.

V gene TRBV14 combines with J gene TRBJ2-1; perhaps D is TRBD1 or TRBD2 (5 bases each). Trimming cost V 1 base and J 6 bases, with 13 bases left between them. Germline loops: CDR1 SGHDN, CDR2 FVKESK. CDR3 length: 15 residues. The CDR3 bases are TGTGCCAGCAGCCAAGCCGCGCCTGGGGGCAATGAGCAGTTCTTC. The encoded protein is CASSQAAPGGNEQFF.

The chain is built from TRBV28 and TRBJ1-2, with TRBD1 as a possible D gene (6 bases). V was shortened by 6 bases and J by 4 bases, with 12 bases between the two germline ends. Germline V gene sequence: CDR1 MDHEN, CDR2 SYDVKM. The CDR3 contains 13 residues. CDR3 coding DNA: TGTGCCAGCAGGACAGGCCCAGGCTATGGCTACACCTTC. Translated, it gives CASRTGPGYGYTF.

J is TRBJ2-7 and V is TRBV5-1, with no clear D. CDR1 is SGHRS and CDR2 is YFSETQ in the germline V gene. The length of the CDR3 is 15 residues. The V gene lost 0 bases and the J gene lost 2 bases, with 12 bases spanning the gap. CDR3 in amino acids: CASSLGLQQTYEQYF. The CDR3 DNA is TGCGCCAGCAGCTTGGGGCTACAGCAAACCTACGAGCAGTACTTC.

This sequence joins TRBV7-2 and TRBJ2-2; 14 bases line up with TRBD2. Trimming took 5 bases from V and 5 from J; bases not matched to a gene: 4. Looked up from germline, CDR1 is SGHTA and CDR2 is FQGNSA. CDR3 size: 16 residues. The CDR3 is CASSLRLAGGTGELFF. The CDR3 DNA reads TGTGCCAGCAGCCTGAGACTAGCGGGAGGGACCGGGGAGCTGTTTTTT.

The chain carries TRBV6-5 and TRBJ2-1; D is unclear. Per germline, CDR1 MNHEY and CDR2 SVGAGI. Trimming took 0 bases from V and 3 from J, leaving 9 bases between them. The CDR3 is 15 amino acids. The CDR3 DNA sequence: TGTGCCAGCAGTTACTCTCCTCTACACTACAATGAGCAGTTCTTC. Translated: CASSYSPLHYNEQFF.

The genes are TRBV10-2 and TRBJ2-7; 13 positions agree with TRBD2. CDR1 is WSHSY, CDR2 SAAADI, per germline. The CDR3 consists of 14 residues. Trimming took 5 bases from V and 9 from J; bases not matched to a gene: 7. The CDR3 bases are TGCGCCAGCAGTACTAGCGGGAGGGCCGGGGTGCAGTACTTC. This sequence encodes CASSTSGRAGVQYF.

V gene TRBV28 combines with J gene TRBJ2-7; D call uncertain. The ends were cut back, 5 bases at V and 3 bases at J, with 8 bases in the middle. There are 12 residues in the CDR3. The germline V gene encodes CDR1 MDHEN and CDR2 SYDVKM. Here the CDR3 DNA reads TGTGCCAGCAGTCCCTCAGGCTACGAGCAGTACTTC. This gives the protein CASSPSGYEQYF.

The genes are TRBV5-4 and TRBJ2-1; 13 bases are a match to TRBD2. J gave up 6 bases and V 6 bases, and 9 bases lay outside the gene matches. The germline CDR1 and CDR2 sequences are SGHNT and YYREEE (reference sequence). CDR3 length: 16 amino acids. The CDR3 region is CASTRTSGRSRNEQFF. The CDR3 DNA follows: TGTGCCAGCACCAGGACTAGCGGGAGATCTCGCAATGAGCAGTTCTTC.

The chain employs TRBV28 and TRBJ2-7, with 7 bases fitting TRBD2. Germline CDR1 MDHEN, CDR2 SYDVKM. The CDR3 has 15 residues. The J segment lost 2 bases and the V segment lost 5 bases, leaving 9 bases of the junction unmatched. DNA for the CDR3: TGTGCCAGCAGTCCACTGGGGAGGGTCCCCTACGAGCAGTACTTC. It codes for CASSPLGRVPYEQYF. The variable domain in full, with the rest retrieved from reference TRBV28 and TRBJ2-7, is DVKVTQSSRYLVKRTGEKVFLECVQDMDHENMFWYRQDPGLGLRLIYFSYDVKMKEKGDIPEGYSVSREKKERFSLILESASTNQTSMYLCASSPLGRVPYEQYFGPGTRLTVT.

The V gene is TRBV28, the J gene TRBJ2-3; no firm D call. The CDR3 consists of 13 residues. Germline CDR1 and CDR2: MDHEN and SYDVKM. V dropped 4 bases and J dropped 7 bases, with 12 bases sitting between them. The CDR3 DNA sequence: TGTGCCAGCAGTTCCCTACAGCTGTATACGCAGTATTTT. Translated: CASSSLQLYTQYF.

This chain connects TRBV11-2 to TRBJ2-1; 7 positions match TRBD1. CDR1 is SGHAT and CDR2 is FQNNGV in the germline V gene. Losses at the gene ends were 5 bases for V and 1 base for J; bases not matched to a gene: 8. This CDR3 has 16 residues. DNA of the CDR3: TGTGCCAGCAGCCTCTCGAGGGGGCGGTCCTACAATGAGCAGTTCTTC. Protein product: CASSLSRGRSYNEQFF.

J is TRBJ2-2 and V is TRBV7-9; a weak D match, TRBD1 (5 bases). CDR3 length: 15 residues. Trimming took off 5 bases at V and 4 bases at J, with 14 bases between the two ends. CDR1 and CDR2 (germline): SEHNR, FQNEAQ (reference sequence). CDR3 residues: CASSPNGATTGELFF. In DNA, the CDR3 is TGTGCCAGCAGCCCTAATGGGGCGACCACCGGGGAGCTGTTTTTT.

The CDR3 DNA is TGTGCCAGCTCTCTGGATCTAGCGGCCACAGATACGCAGTATTTT. It encodes CASSLDLAATDTQYF. The chain couples TRBV18 to TRBJ2-3; TRBD2 matches at 7 bases. Unmatched junction bases numbered 8, after V lost 6 bases and J lost 2 bases. The CDR3 loop spans 15 amino acids. Germline values: CDR1 KGHSH, CDR2 LQKENI.

This chain joins TRBV6-5 and TRBJ2-1; 12 bases are a match to TRBD2. The CDR3 runs to 15 residues. With 2 bases clipped from V and 10 bases from J, the junction kept 6 bases outside the gene matches. In germline, CDR1 is MNHEY, CDR2 SVGAGI. Here the CDR3 DNA reads TGTGCCAGCAGTTACATCCTAGCGGGAGGGAGGGAGCAGTTCTTC. This gives the protein CASSYILAGGREQFF.

This sequence joins TRBV6-5 and TRBJ1-1, with D possibly TRBD1 on 5 matching bases. Germline V gene sequence: CDR1 MNHEY, CDR2 SVGAGI. Trimming took off 5 bases at V and 3 bases at J, with 16 bases between the two ends. The CDR3 runs to 15 residues. For the CDR3, the DNA is TGTGCCAGCAGTAAAACCGGGACCCTGTACACTGAAGCTTTCTTT. Encoded protein: CASSKTGTLYTEAFF.

This rearrangement joins TRBV5-1 to TRBJ2-5; 8 nucleotides align to TRBD2. Losses at the gene ends were 4 bases for V and 3 bases for J; bases not matched to a gene: 8. Germline V gene lookup returns CDR1 SGHRS and CDR2 YFSETQ. The CDR3 consists of 15 residues. This chain's CDR3 is CASSPLREGEETQYF. The CDR3 DNA reads as TGCGCCAGCAGCCCCCTTCGGGAGGGTGAAGAGACCCAGTACTTC.